Listed below are T cell receptor beta chains from one sample, sequenced in a study of human T cells and chemical hapten exposure. TCRdb re-called the RACE reads through MiXCR, storing one row per CDR3 protein. Among some 38,000 distinct CDR3 sequences, around 7.6% were seen once, and the ten largest hold around 1.4%. The sequencing used whole blood, collected in connection with sensitization to the hapten diphenylcyclopropenone (DPC). The receptors were gathered from a woman in her fifties or sixties with alopecia areata. Some clones in this sample may be carry-over from other donors' samples. Each CDR3 is given with its conserved first and last residue. The order of the fields is J gene, clone size, V gene, D gene, CDR3 DNA, CDR3 protein. The D gene is left open where the match is weak. Clone size is given for some rows only: seen once, a few or many times, or a class if the clone is expanded.

>TRBJ2-6|NA|TRBV7-3|NA
TGTGCCAGCAGCTTAATGGCGGACAGCAGCTCTGGGACCAACGTCCTGACTTTC
CASSLMADSSSGTNVLTF
>TRBJ2-7|many|TRBV5-4|TRBD2
TGTGCCAGCAGCTTGGGGAGTAGCGGGAGCGAGCAGTACTTC
CASSLGSSGSEQYF
>TRBJ2-5|few|TRBV6-2/TRBV6-3|NA
TGTGCCGTGGCGGACAGCGGGACCCAGTACTTC
CAVADSGTQYF
>TRBJ1-1|many|TRBV12-3/TRBV12-4|TRBD1
TGTGCCAGCAGCCAGACAGGGGGCACTGAAGCTTTCTTT
CASSQTGGTEAFF
>TRBJ2-2|few|TRBV6-1|TRBD1
TGTGCCAGCAGGGACAGGGCCGCCGGGGAGCTGTTTTTT
CASRDRAAGELFF
>TRBJ2-2|many|TRBV9|TRBD2
TGTGCCAGCAGCGTCCGGAGAGGACTAGCGGGAGAGGGTACCGGGGAGCTGTTTTTT
CASSVRRGLAGEGTGELFF
>TRBJ1-1|many|TRBV6-2/TRBV6-3|NA
TGTGCCAGCAGTTACTGGGGGCGGATGAACACTGAAGCTTTCTTT
CASSYWGRMNTEAFF
>TRBJ1-3|many|TRBV28|NA
TGTGCCAGCAGGTTACGGTCTGGAAACACCATATATTTT
CASRLRSGNTIYF
>TRBJ2-1|many|TRBV7-2|NA
TGTGCCAGCAGCCCCCCAAGCGGGTCCTACAATGAGCAGTTCTTC
CASSPPSGSYNEQFF
>TRBJ1-1|NA|TRBV7-8|NA
TGTGCCAGCAGCTCTAACAGAGCCAACACTGAAGCTTTCTTT
CASSSNRANTEAFF
>TRBJ2-1|many|TRBV7-3|NA
TGTGCCAGCAGCTTAACTGGGACCCATGAGCAGTTCTTC
CASSLTGTHEQFF
>TRBJ2-3|many|TRBV7-9|TRBD2
TGTGCCAGCAGCCGGGCGGGGGACGGCACAGATACGCAGTATTTT
CASSRAGDGTDTQYF
>TRBJ2-3|many|TRBV25-1|NA
TGTGCCAGCAGTGAATCCCACCCTAGCACAGATACGCAGTATTTT
CASSESHPSTDTQYF
>TRBJ1-1|few|TRBV20-1|NA
TGCAGTGCCACCGGGCCCGGAACTGAAGCTTTCTTT
CSATGPGTEAFF
>TRBJ1-1|many|TRBV18|NA
TGTGCCAGCTCACCGGGCGGCAGGCCACATCCGAACACTGAAGCTTTCTTT
CASSPGGRPHPNTEAFF
>TRBJ2-1|many|TRBV20-1|TRBD2
TGCAGTGTTTGGATAGCGGGACGATCCTACAATGAGCAGTTCTTC
CSVWIAGRSYNEQFF
>TRBJ2-7|NA|TRBV21-1|NA
TGTGCCAGCTACGGGGCAGCAAACAACTACGAGCAGTACTTC
CASYGAANNYEQYF
>TRBJ2-7|NA|TRBV18|TRBD1
TGTGCCAGCTCACGTATGGGACAGGGGAACTCCTACGAGCAGTACTTC
CASSRMGQGNSYEQYF
>TRBJ1-1|many|TRBV18|NA
TGTGCCAGCTCACGGACCGGGGAAGTTTCCCCTCGGAACACTGAAGCTTTCTTT
CASSRTGEVSPRNTEAFF
>TRBJ2-5|many|TRBV18|NA
TGTGCCAGCTCACTCCTAGGGGCCGAACAAGAGACCCAGTACTTC
CASSLLGAEQETQYF
>TRBJ1-4|few|TRBV7-2|TRBD1
TGTGCCAGCAGCTACAGGGGCCCTAATGAAAAACTGTTTTTT
CASSYRGPNEKLFF
>TRBJ2-3|few|TRBV7-7|TRBD2
TGTGCTAGCAGCTTAGGAAGAGGCGGGGGGGATACGCAGTATTTT
CASSLGRGGGDTQYF
>TRBJ1-2|many|TRBV12-3/TRBV12-4|TRBD1
TGTGCCAGCAGTCCCCCTGGGACAGGGTCCACTGGCTACACCTTC
CASSPPGTGSTGYTF
>TRBJ1-5|many|TRBV23-1|NA
TGCGCCAGCAGTCCACCGCGGGATAGCAATCAGCCCCAGCATTTT
CASSPPRDSNQPQHF
>TRBJ2-1|many|TRBV9|NA
TGTGCCAGCAGCCCCGATGGGGGGATCAATGAGCAGTTCTTC
CASSPDGGINEQFF
>TRBJ2-2|many|TRBV7-2|TRBD1
TGTGCCAGCAGCTTAGGGCCGGGACAGGTTTTTTCCCGAAACACCGGGGAGCTGTTTTTT
CASSLGPGQVFSRNTGELFF
>TRBJ1-3|NA|TRBV25-1|NA
TGTGCCAGCACAGATTTTCGAGGAAACACCATATATTTT
CASTDFRGNTIYF
>TRBJ1-2|many|TRBV14|NA
TGTGCCAGCAGCGCGCAGACAGGACTTCGGAGCGGAGAAGGCTACACCTTC
CASSAQTGLRSGEGYTF
>TRBJ2-2|few|TRBV5-4|NA
TGTGCCAGCAGGGCAGGCCTGAACACCGGGGAGCTGTTTTTT
CASRAGLNTGELFF
>TRBJ2-5|many|TRBV10-3|NA
TGTGCCATCAAATCCACGGACCAAGAGACCCAGTACTTC
CAIKSTDQETQYF
>TRBJ1-5|many|TRBV12-3/TRBV12-4|NA
TGTGCCAGCAGTTTGAAGATATATAATCAGCCCCAGCATTTT
CASSLKIYNQPQHF
>TRBJ2-7|many|TRBV18|NA
TGTGCCAGCTCACCGCGCAGGGTCCTCTACGAGCAGTACTTC
CASSPRRVLYEQYF
>TRBJ1-5|many|TRBV27|NA
TGCCGGGGGCATCAGCCCCAGCATTTT
CRGHQPQHF
>TRBJ2-5|many|TRBV5-5|TRBD1
TGTGCCAGCAGCCGGGACAGGGGAGGAGAGACCCAGTACTTC
CASSRDRGGETQYF
>TRBJ2-7|NA|TRBV28|NA
TGTGCCAGCAGATACCGGGGCGAGCAGTACTTC
CASRYRGEQYF
>TRBJ2-3|NA|TRBV12-3/TRBV12-4|NA
TGTGCCAGCACCCGGGCCGGCGATACGCAGTATTTT
CASTRAGDTQYF
>TRBJ1-3|many|TRBV3-1|NA
TGTGCCAGCAGCCCCTTCTCTGGAAACACCATATATTTT
CASSPFSGNTIYF
>TRBJ1-1|NA|TRBV21-1|NA
TGTGCCACCTCGGACAGAAATGAAGCTTTCTTT
CATSDRNEAFF
>TRBJ2-4|many|TRBV20-1|NA
TGCAGTGTCCCTGGGGAGGCTTTCATTCAGTACTTC
CSVPGEAFIQYF
>TRBJ1-2|many|TRBV7-2|TRBD1
TGTGCCAGCAGTCCGGGACAGCCCCTTGGCTACACCTTC
CASSPGQPLGYTF
>TRBJ1-4|many|TRBV29-1|NA
TGCAGCGCCAGCGGGGGCCCGGGAGAAAAACTGTTTTTT
CSASGGPGEKLFF
>TRBJ2-3|many|TRBV21-1|NA
TGTGCCAGCAGCAAAGTTGAAGGCAGCTATACGCAGTATTTT
CASSKVEGSYTQYF
>TRBJ2-7|many|TRBV21-1|NA
TGTGCCAGCAGCAAGTCGGACAGGGCAGGCGAGCAGTACTTC
CASSKSDRAGEQYF
>TRBJ2-2|many|TRBV3-1|TRBD1
TGTGCCAGCAGCCCCCCGGGACAGGGATGGACCGGGGAGCTGTTTTTT
CASSPPGQGWTGELFF
>TRBJ2-6|many|TRBV5-4|TRBD1
TGTGCCAGCAGGTTCACCGGGACAGTGACACCCGGGGCCAACGTCCTGACTTTC
CASRFTGTVTPGANVLTF
>TRBJ2-3|few|TRBV20-1|NA
TGCAGTGCTAGTGGGGGCACAGATACGCAGTATTTT
CSASGGTDTQYF
>TRBJ2-5|NA|TRBV4-1|NA
TGCGCCAGCAGCCACCCGGGGGAGACCCAGTACTTC
CASSHPGETQYF
>TRBJ1-1|many|TRBV4-3|NA
TGCGCCAGCAGCCAAGATTACGGTCGGCCTAGGTGGACTGAAGCTTTCTTT
CASSQDYGRPRWTEAFF
>TRBJ1-5|many|TRBV21-1|NA
TGTGCCAGCAGCAACCGTACAGGGCTTAGCAATCAGCCCCAGCATTTT
CASSNRTGLSNQPQHF
>TRBJ1-1|many|TRBV13|NA
TGTGCCAGCAGCTTGGGACACCTGAACACTGAAGCTTTCTTT
CASSLGHLNTEAFF